The clone carrying this T cell receptor (beta chain) was seen just once. This sample is part of a study of pediatric ulcerative colitis. Trimming pared 4 bases from V and 6 bases from J, leaving 13 bases between. The CDR3 is 13 amino acids. Germline V gives CDR1 SGHRS, CDR2 YFSETQ. The data were produced by immunoSEQ multiplex PCR, yet TCRdb's version contains in-frame clones alone and is incomplete. The table has about 36,000 clones, less than 90% seen once. The TCR was taken from a girl aged 5-17 years with moderate ulcerative colitis. Material for sequencing was blood. The chain couples TRBV5-1 to TRBJ1-2, with a possible D match to TRBD1 (6 bases). CDR3 region: CASSPLQGDGYTF. Written as DNA, the CDR3 is TGCGCCAGCAGCCCGCTACAGGGCGATGGCTACACCTTC.